Described below is a single TCR beta chain sequence and its context. Its antigen is undetermined. The sample is drawn from a study of shared clonotypes between healthy human individuals. Study context: Plates per donor: three CD4 naive, three CD4 memory, two CD8 naive, one CD8 memory. General study results and limits: Against clonotypes common to all four donors, non-shared ones had lower generation probabilities. The study generally estimated greater richness for naive than memory subsets. Clonotype sharing among donors was expected to depend on sequencing depth.

The V gene lost 2 bases and the J gene lost 0 bases, with 11 bases spanning the gap. The CDR3 has 15 residues. The V gene's germline CDR1 is MNHEY and CDR2 SVGAGI. Naivety among CD8 cells was defined by CD45RO negativity and positive CCR7 selection, thereby excluding terminally differentiated effector memory CD45RA+ cells. Using immunoSEQ multiplex PCR, the repertoire was profiled, and TCRdb retains in-frame clones only, with some absent. The sample includes more than 550,000 clones, about 91% of them seen just once. This chain connects TRBV6-5 to TRBJ2-7; maybe TRBD1 (6 bases). The receptor comes from a young man in good health. Input material: naive CD8+ T cells sorted from blood. In nucleotides, the CDR3 is TGTGCCAGCAGTTACGGTACAGGGATCTCCTACGAGCAGTACTTC. It specifies CASSYGTGISYEQYF.